Listed below are T cell receptor beta chains from one sample, sequenced in a study of blood T cell repertoires in COVID-19. Sequenced by immunoSEQ multiplex PCR; TCRdb stores in-frame clones only, minus some. The data show approximately 230,000 clones, around 90% seen once. The specimen was PBMCs or T cells enriched from blood (not recorded which). These receptors originate from a woman aged 50 to 65 with acute COVID-19. Each CDR3 is given with its conserved first and last residue. The D gene is left open where the match is weak. Clone size is given for some rows only: seen once, a few or many times, or a class if the clone is expanded.

d_call: -
v_call: TRBV28
j_call: TRBJ1-5
clone_size: -
cdr3_aa: CAAQVAGPYSNQPQHF
cdr3_nt: TGTGCAGCCCAAGTAGCGGGACCTTATAGCAATCAGCCCCAGCATTTT

d_call: -
v_call: TRBV4-1
j_call: TRBJ2-3
clone_size: -
cdr3_aa: CASSQPVVTSTDTQYF
cdr3_nt: TGCGCCAGCAGCCAACCGGTCGTTACTAGCACAGATACGCAGTATTTT

d_call: -
v_call: TRBV11-1
j_call: TRBJ2-1
clone_size: -
cdr3_aa: CASTSTTYNEQFF
cdr3_nt: TGTGCCAGCACCTCGACTACTTACAATGAGCAGTTCTTC

d_call: -
v_call: TRBV4-1
j_call: TRBJ1-2
clone_size: few
cdr3_aa: CASSHQGAGGGYGYTF
cdr3_nt: TGCGCCAGCAGCCACCAAGGGGCGGGGGGAGGCTATGGCTACACCTTC

d_call: -
v_call: TRBV9
j_call: TRBJ1-2
clone_size: -
cdr3_aa: CASSVQGNYGYTF
cdr3_nt: TGTGCCAGCAGCGTACAGGGTAACTATGGCTACACCTTC

d_call: TRBD2
v_call: TRBV18
j_call: TRBJ2-5
clone_size: -
cdr3_aa: CASSRGTSGSGETQYF
cdr3_nt: TGTGCCAGCTCACGGGGGACTAGCGGGAGTGGTGAGACCCAGTACTTC

d_call: TRBD1
v_call: TRBV6-5
j_call: TRBJ2-7
clone_size: -
cdr3_aa: CASSYSGTGDSYEQYF
cdr3_nt: TGTGCCAGCAGTTACTCCGGGACAGGTGACTCCTACGAGCAGTACTTC

d_call: -
v_call: TRBV5-6
j_call: TRBJ1-6
clone_size: -
cdr3_aa: CASSYLIRPDSPLHF
cdr3_nt: TGTGCCAGCAGCTACCTGATTCGCCCAGATTCACCCCTCCACTTT

d_call: TRBD2
v_call: TRBV6-5
j_call: TRBJ2-1
clone_size: -
cdr3_aa: CASRQRERNEQFF
cdr3_nt: TGTGCCAGCAGACAGCGGGAGCGGAATGAGCAGTTCTTC

d_call: -
v_call: TRBV19
j_call: TRBJ1-2
clone_size: -
cdr3_aa: CASTSLVWNYGYTF
cdr3_nt: TGTGCCAGTACCAGTCTTGTCTGGAACTATGGCTACACCTTC

d_call: -
v_call: TRBV14
j_call: TRBJ2-1
clone_size: -
cdr3_aa: CASSPPGLRYNEQFF
cdr3_nt: TGTGCCAGCAGCCCCCCGGGACTCAGATACAATGAGCAGTTCTTC

d_call: TRBD2
v_call: TRBV5-1
j_call: TRBJ2-7
clone_size: -
cdr3_aa: CASSPWTSGSYEQYF
cdr3_nt: TGCGCCAGCAGCCCGTGGACTAGCGGGAGCTACGAGCAGTACTTC

d_call: TRBD2
v_call: TRBV7-3
j_call: TRBJ2-3
clone_size: -
cdr3_aa: CASSLGLAADTQYF
cdr3_nt: TGTGCCAGCAGCTTAGGGCTAGCGGCAGATACGCAGTATTTT

d_call: -
v_call: TRBV21-1
j_call: TRBJ2-1
clone_size: -
cdr3_aa: CASSKMGLFRNEQFF
cdr3_nt: TGTGCCAGCAGCAAAATGGGACTATTCAGGAATGAGCAGTTCTTC

d_call: -
v_call: TRBV14
j_call: TRBJ1-6
clone_size: -
cdr3_aa: CASSVWGSGSPLHF
cdr3_nt: TGTGCCAGCAGCGTCTGGGGCTCTGGGTCACCCCTCCACTTT

d_call: TRBD1
v_call: TRBV4-3
j_call: TRBJ1-1
clone_size: few
cdr3_aa: CASSPRDRVTEAFF
cdr3_nt: TGCGCCAGCAGCCCCCGGGACAGGGTCACTGAAGCTTTCTTT

d_call: TRBD1
v_call: TRBV20-1
j_call: TRBJ2-7
clone_size: -
cdr3_aa: CSASRDRVYF
cdr3_nt: TGCAGTGCTAGCCGGGACAGGGTCTACTTC

d_call: -
v_call: TRBV27
j_call: TRBJ2-7
clone_size: -
cdr3_aa: CASSLEAGSSYEQYF
cdr3_nt: TGTGCCAGCAGTTTAGAGGCGGGTAGCTCCTACGAGCAGTACTTC

d_call: -
v_call: TRBV19
j_call: TRBJ1-2
clone_size: -
cdr3_aa: CASSILDRANYGYTF
cdr3_nt: TGTGCCAGTAGTATCCTGGACAGAGCTAACTATGGCTACACCTTC

d_call: TRBD1
v_call: TRBV6-4
j_call: TRBJ1-1
clone_size: once
cdr3_aa: CASRIQGGNTEAFF
cdr3_nt: TGTGCCAGCAGGATACAGGGGGGGAACACTGAAGCTTTCTTT

d_call: -
v_call: TRBV7-2
j_call: TRBJ1-6
clone_size: -
cdr3_aa: CASSLVRGNNSPLHF
cdr3_nt: TGTGCCAGCAGCTTAGTCCGGGGGAATAATTCACCCCTCCACTTT

d_call: TRBD1
v_call: TRBV9
j_call: TRBJ2-5
clone_size: -
cdr3_aa: CASSVTDLTGGKAQYF
cdr3_nt: TGTGCCAGCAGCGTGACCGATCTGACAGGGGGGAAGGCCCAGTACTTC

d_call: -
v_call: TRBV28
j_call: TRBJ1-2
clone_size: -
cdr3_aa: CASSLAGWGQALTNYGYTF
cdr3_nt: TGTGCCAGCAGTTTAGCCGGATGGGGACAAGCTTTAACTAACTATGGCTACACCTTC

d_call: -
v_call: TRBV7-9
j_call: TRBJ2-2
clone_size: -
cdr3_aa: CASSSRGHGELFF
cdr3_nt: TGTGCCAGCAGCTCTAGAGGGCACGGGGAGCTGTTTTTT

d_call: -
v_call: TRBV5-4
j_call: TRBJ1-2
clone_size: -
cdr3_aa: CASSLGQAFSYGYTF
cdr3_nt: TGTGCCAGCAGCTTGGGGCAGGCCTTTTCCTATGGCTACACCTTC

d_call: TRBD2
v_call: TRBV10-3
j_call: TRBJ2-4
clone_size: once
cdr3_aa: CAIGTSGSLAKNIQYF
cdr3_nt: TGTGCCATAGGGACTAGCGGGAGCCTAGCCAAAAACATTCAGTACTTC

d_call: -
v_call: TRBV5-6
j_call: TRBJ2-7
clone_size: few
cdr3_aa: CASSLSALSSREQYF
cdr3_nt: TGTGCCAGCAGCTTGTCAGCGTTAAGTTCCCGCGAGCAGTACTTC

d_call: -
v_call: TRBV5-1
j_call: TRBJ2-7
clone_size: once
cdr3_aa: CASSLGGARGYEQYF
cdr3_nt: TGCGCCAGCAGCTTGGGGGGCGCCAGGGGCTACGAGCAGTACTTC

d_call: TRBD1
v_call: TRBV14
j_call: TRBJ1-1
clone_size: -
cdr3_aa: CASSQWQGGTEAFF
cdr3_nt: TGTGCCAGCAGCCAATGGCAGGGGGGCACTGAAGCTTTCTTT

d_call: TRBD1
v_call: TRBV30
j_call: TRBJ1-2
clone_size: -
cdr3_aa: CAWYLNRGNNYGYTF
cdr3_nt: TGTGCCTGGTATCTAAACAGGGGTAATAACTATGGCTACACCTTC

d_call: -
v_call: TRBV7-3
j_call: TRBJ2-1
clone_size: -
cdr3_aa: CASSQTTAYNEQFF
cdr3_nt: TGTGCCAGCAGCCAGACGACTGCCTACAATGAGCAGTTCTTC

d_call: -
v_call: TRBV14
j_call: TRBJ1-6
clone_size: few
cdr3_aa: CASSQDHGHTGDNSPLHF
cdr3_nt: TGTGCCAGCAGCCAAGATCACGGCCATACAGGAGATAATTCACCCCTCCACTTT

d_call: -
v_call: TRBV6-2/TRBV6-3
j_call: TRBJ2-7
clone_size: -
cdr3_aa: CASSYDSMSLWVNF
cdr3_nt: TGTGCCAGCAGTTACGACAGCATGTCGCTCTGGGTAAACTTC

d_call: TRBD2
v_call: TRBV13
j_call: TRBJ2-1
clone_size: -
cdr3_aa: CASSSGLAQTYNEQFF
cdr3_nt: TGTGCCAGCAGCTCCGGACTAGCGCAAACCTACAATGAGCAGTTCTTC

d_call: -
v_call: TRBV9
j_call: TRBJ1-1
clone_size: -
cdr3_aa: CASSPSRQAGAFF
cdr3_nt: TGTGCCAGCAGCCCCTCCAGACAGGCGGGAGCTTTCTTT

d_call: -
v_call: TRBV19
j_call: TRBJ1-5
clone_size: -
cdr3_aa: CASSTKPQEGSNQPQHF
cdr3_nt: TGTGCCAGTAGTACAAAACCACAGGAGGGGAGCAATCAGCCCCAGCATTTT

d_call: TRBD2
v_call: TRBV11-2
j_call: TRBJ2-1
clone_size: -
cdr3_aa: CASSLGAGGPWYNEQFF
cdr3_nt: TGTGCCAGCAGCTTAGGGGCGGGAGGGCCTTGGTACAATGAGCAGTTCTTC

d_call: TRBD2
v_call: TRBV27
j_call: TRBJ2-2
clone_size: -
cdr3_aa: CASASGLNTGELFF
cdr3_nt: TGTGCCAGCGCTAGCGGGCTTAACACCGGGGAGCTGTTTTTT

d_call: TRBD1
v_call: TRBV18
j_call: TRBJ2-2
clone_size: -
cdr3_aa: CASSRTGSNTGELFF
cdr3_nt: TGTGCCAGCTCGCGGACAGGGTCGAATACCGGGGAGCTGTTTTTT

d_call: TRBD1
v_call: TRBV18
j_call: TRBJ2-7
clone_size: -
cdr3_aa: CASSPRTGDYEQYF
cdr3_nt: TGTGCCAGCTCACCCAGGACAGGGGACTACGAGCAGTACTTC

d_call: TRBD2
v_call: TRBV5-1
j_call: TRBJ2-5
clone_size: -
cdr3_aa: CASSRGGYQETQYF
cdr3_nt: TGCGCCAGCAGCCGGGGAGGGTACCAAGAGACCCAGTACTTC

d_call: -
v_call: TRBV11-2
j_call: TRBJ2-1
clone_size: -
cdr3_aa: CASSSSSSDSYNEQFF
cdr3_nt: TGTGCCAGCAGCTCATCCTCTAGCGACTCCTACAATGAGCAGTTCTTC

d_call: TRBD1
v_call: TRBV5-6
j_call: TRBJ2-1
clone_size: few
cdr3_aa: CASSPRTGAAPPVF
cdr3_nt: TGTGCCAGCAGCCCACGGACAGGGGCAGCGCCCCCGGTCTTC

d_call: TRBD1
v_call: TRBV29-1
j_call: TRBJ2-7
clone_size: -
cdr3_aa: CSVTRQGISYEQYF
cdr3_nt: TGCAGCGTCACAAGACAGGGGATCTCCTACGAGCAGTACTTC

d_call: -
v_call: TRBV5-1
j_call: TRBJ1-3
clone_size: -
cdr3_aa: CASSPQGVISGNTIYF
cdr3_nt: TGCGCCAGCAGCCCCCAAGGAGTGATTTCTGGAAACACCATATATTTT

d_call: -
v_call: TRBV19
j_call: TRBJ1-5
clone_size: -
cdr3_aa: CASSIAVNRFLMSNQPQHF
cdr3_nt: TGTGCCAGTAGTATCGCCGTGAACAGATTTTTAATGAGCAATCAGCCCCAGCATTTT

d_call: TRBD1
v_call: TRBV7-9
j_call: TRBJ2-7
clone_size: -
cdr3_aa: CASSPGTGGVYEQYF
cdr3_nt: TGTGCCAGCAGCCCCGGGACAGGGGGTGTCTACGAGCAGTACTTC

d_call: TRBD2
v_call: TRBV7-2
j_call: TRBJ2-1
clone_size: -
cdr3_aa: CASSAAGGLIF
cdr3_nt: TGTGCCAGCAGCGCAGCGGGGGGCTTGATCTTC